A single sample is the source of the 5 T cell receptor beta chains below, sequenced in a study of blood T cell repertoires in COVID-19. Sequencing used immunoSEQ multiplex PCR; TCRdb keeps in-frame clones, though not all of them. The data hold over 120,000 clones, with around 80% observed a single time. Sequencing input: peripheral blood. The receptors were gathered from an elderly woman with active or convalescent COVID-19.

This sequence joins TRBV7-6 and TRBJ2-5, with 9 bases lining up with TRBD2. CDR3 length equals 14 residues. Trimming at V came to 3 bases and at J to 7 bases, leaving 6 bases not matched to a gene. Germline V gives CDR1 SGHVS, CDR2 FNYEAQ. The CDR3 spells CASSFPSGAGTQYF. In DNA form, the CDR3 reads TGTGCCAGCAGCTTCCCTAGCGGGGCGGGGACCCAGTACTTC.

The chain is built from TRBV19 and TRBJ2-2, with 8 bases aligning to TRBD1. V gave up 6 bases and J gave up 6 bases; unmatched junction bases: 3. The CDR3 spans 13 residues. Germline V gene sequence: CDR1 LNHDA, CDR2 SQIVND (reference sequence). The CDR3 bases are TGTGCCAGTAGCTGGACAGGGCCCGGGGAGCTGTTTTTT. This gives the protein CASSWTGPGELFF.

This chain links TRBV2 with TRBJ1-2; D gene unclear. The V gene lost 3 bases and the J gene lost 8 bases, with 10 bases spanning the gap. Germline assignment: CDR1 SNHLY and CDR2 FYNNEI. This CDR3 spans 12 amino acids. In DNA, the CDR3 is TGTGCCAGCAGTGAGTCGGTGAGCGGCTACACCTTC. Its translation is CASSESVSGYTF.

This clone occurred once. The V and J genes are TRBV27 and TRBJ2-3, with 10 nucleotides matching TRBD2. V lost 4 bases to trimming and J lost 4 bases; unmatched junction nucleotides: 5. Germline lookup yields CDR1 MNHEY and CDR2 SMNVEV (reference sequence). This CDR3 is 15 amino acids long. For the CDR3, the DNA is TGTGCCAGCAGTTCCCTAGCGGGGGTCCCAGATACGCAGTATTTT. Its protein product is CASSSLAGVPDTQYF.

The chain joins TRBV7-2 to TRBJ2-7, with 8 bases identical to TRBD1. Germline CDR1 SGHTA, CDR2 FQGNSA. The CDR3 runs to 15 residues. The ends lost 5 bases at V and 2 bases at J; junction bases unmatched: 8. The CDR3 protein is CASSEEGQAPYEQYF. The CDR3 nucleotides read TGTGCCAGCAGCGAAGAGGGACAGGCGCCCTACGAGCAGTACTTC. The entire variable domain, with the rest obtained from reference TRBV7-2 and TRBJ2-7, is as follows: GAGVSQSPSNKVTEKGKDVELRCDPISGHTALYWYRQSLGQGLEFLIYFQGNSAPDKSGLPSDRFSAERTGGSVSTLTIQRTQQEDSAVYLCASSEEGQAPYEQYFGPGTRLTVT.